This T cell receptor beta chain was obtained from a study of T cells after yellow fever vaccination. The CDR3 is 12 amino acids. Germline CDR1 and CDR2: SGHTA and FQGNSA. The V end was cut by 5 bases, the J end by 7 bases, with 6 bases between. MiXCR, applied by TCRdb to the 5' RACE reads, yields one record per CDR3 protein. The data hold 140,000 to 150,000 distinct CDR3 sequences, with under 7% observed a single time. General observations from the study: Some clonotypes were seen in both the CD4 and the CD8 compartments. These made up a small share and likely arose from convergent recombination.

This clonotype was picked up many times. The antigen is undetermined. This TCR was recovered from a man aged 25-45 years who received the YFV17D yellow fever vaccine. The chain combines TRBV7-2 with TRBJ1-6; D remains ambiguous. This specimen was CD4+ T cells sorted from PBMCs, taken 10 days after the yellow fever booster vaccination. The CDR3 DNA is TGTGCCAGCAGCCCCCCAAATTCACCCCTCCACTTT. Translated: CASSPPNSPLHF.